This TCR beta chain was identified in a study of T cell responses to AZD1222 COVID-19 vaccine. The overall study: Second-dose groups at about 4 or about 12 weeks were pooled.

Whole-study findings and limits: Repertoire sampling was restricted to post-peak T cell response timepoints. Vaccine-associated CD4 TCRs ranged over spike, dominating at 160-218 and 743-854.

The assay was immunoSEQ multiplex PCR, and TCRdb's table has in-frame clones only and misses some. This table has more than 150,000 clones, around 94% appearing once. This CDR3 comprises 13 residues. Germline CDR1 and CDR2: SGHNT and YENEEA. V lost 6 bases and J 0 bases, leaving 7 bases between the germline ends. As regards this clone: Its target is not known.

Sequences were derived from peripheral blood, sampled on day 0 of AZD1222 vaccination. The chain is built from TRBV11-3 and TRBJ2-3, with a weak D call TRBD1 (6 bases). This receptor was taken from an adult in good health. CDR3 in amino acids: CASRGQSTDTQYF. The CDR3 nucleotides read TGTGCCAGCAGGGGACAAAGCACAGATACGCAGTATTTT.